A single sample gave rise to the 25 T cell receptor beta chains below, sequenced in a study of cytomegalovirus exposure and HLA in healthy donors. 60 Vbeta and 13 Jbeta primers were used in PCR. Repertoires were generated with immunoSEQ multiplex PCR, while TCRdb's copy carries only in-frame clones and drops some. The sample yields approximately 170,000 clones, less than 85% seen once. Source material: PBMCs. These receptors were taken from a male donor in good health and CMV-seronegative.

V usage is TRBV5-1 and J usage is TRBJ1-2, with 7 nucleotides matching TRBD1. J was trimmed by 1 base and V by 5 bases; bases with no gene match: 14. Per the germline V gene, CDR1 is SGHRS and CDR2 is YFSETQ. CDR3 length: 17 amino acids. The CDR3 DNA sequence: TGCGCCAGCAGGCGGACAGGCCTTGAGGGTTATAACTATGGCTACACCTTC. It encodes CASRRTGLEGYNYGYTF.

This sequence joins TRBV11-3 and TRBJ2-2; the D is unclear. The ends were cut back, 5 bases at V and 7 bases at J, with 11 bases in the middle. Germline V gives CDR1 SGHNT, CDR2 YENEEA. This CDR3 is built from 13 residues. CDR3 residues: CASSPRPFGELFF. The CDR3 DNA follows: TGTGCCAGCAGCCCTCGTCCGTTCGGGGAGCTGTTTTTT. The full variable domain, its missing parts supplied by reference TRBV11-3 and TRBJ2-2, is EAGVVQSPRYKIIEKKQPVAFWCNPISGHNTLYWYLQNLGQGPELLIRYENEEAVDDSQLPKDRFSAERLKGVDSTLKIQPAELGDSAVYLCASSPRPFGELFFGEGSRLTVL.

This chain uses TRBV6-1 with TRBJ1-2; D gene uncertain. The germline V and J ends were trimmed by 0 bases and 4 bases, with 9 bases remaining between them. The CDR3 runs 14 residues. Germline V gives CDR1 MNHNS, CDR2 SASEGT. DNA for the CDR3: TGTGCCAGCAGTGAAGCGCGGGGATCCTATGGCTACACCTTC. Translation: CASSEARGSYGYTF.

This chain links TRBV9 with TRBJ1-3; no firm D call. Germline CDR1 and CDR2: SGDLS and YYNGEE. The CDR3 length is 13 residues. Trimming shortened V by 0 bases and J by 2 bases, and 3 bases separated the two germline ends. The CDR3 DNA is TGTGCCAGCAGCGTAGCTCCTGGAAACACCATATATTTT. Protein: CASSVAPGNTIYF. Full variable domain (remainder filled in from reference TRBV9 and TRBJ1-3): DSGVTQTPKHLITATGQRVTLRCSPRSGDLSVYWYQQSLDQGLQFLIQYYNGEERAKGNILERFSAQQFPDLHSELNLSSLELGDSALYFCASSVAPGNTIYFGEGSWLTVV.

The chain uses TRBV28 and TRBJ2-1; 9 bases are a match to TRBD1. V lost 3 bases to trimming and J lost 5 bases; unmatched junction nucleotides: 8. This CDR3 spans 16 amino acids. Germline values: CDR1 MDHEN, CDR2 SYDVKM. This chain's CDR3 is CASSFGGGTGHNEQFF. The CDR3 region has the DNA TGTGCCAGCAGTTTTGGGGGCGGGACAGGGCACAATGAGCAGTTCTTC.

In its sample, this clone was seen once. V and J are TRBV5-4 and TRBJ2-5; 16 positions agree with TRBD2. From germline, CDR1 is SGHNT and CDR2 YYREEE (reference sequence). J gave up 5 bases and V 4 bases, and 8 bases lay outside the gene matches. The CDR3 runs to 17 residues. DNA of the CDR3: TGTGCCAGCAGCCCTGGGACTAGCGGGGGGGCTGGGGAGACCCAGTACTTC. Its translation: CASSPGTSGGAGETQYF. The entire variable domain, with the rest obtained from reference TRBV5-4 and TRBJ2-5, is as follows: ETGVTQSPTHLIKTRGQQVTLRCSSQSGHNTVSWYQQALGQGPQFIFQYYREEENGRGNFPPRFSGLQFPNYSSELNVNALELDDSALYLCASSPGTSGGAGETQYFGPGTRLLVL.

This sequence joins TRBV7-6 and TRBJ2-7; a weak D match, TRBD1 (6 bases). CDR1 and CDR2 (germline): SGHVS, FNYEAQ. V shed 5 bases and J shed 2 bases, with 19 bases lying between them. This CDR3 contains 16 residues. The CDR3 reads CASSPESRGVTYEQYF. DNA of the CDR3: TGTGCCAGCAGCCCGGAATCCAGGGGAGTAACCTACGAGCAGTACTTC.

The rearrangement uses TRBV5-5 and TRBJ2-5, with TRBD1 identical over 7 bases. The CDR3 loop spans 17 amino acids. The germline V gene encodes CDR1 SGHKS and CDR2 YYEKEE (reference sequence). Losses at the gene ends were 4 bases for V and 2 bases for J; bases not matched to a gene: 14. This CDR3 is CASSRPRTGVTQETQYF. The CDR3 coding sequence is TGTGCCAGCAGCCGCCCCCGGACAGGAGTAACTCAAGAGACCCAGTACTTC.

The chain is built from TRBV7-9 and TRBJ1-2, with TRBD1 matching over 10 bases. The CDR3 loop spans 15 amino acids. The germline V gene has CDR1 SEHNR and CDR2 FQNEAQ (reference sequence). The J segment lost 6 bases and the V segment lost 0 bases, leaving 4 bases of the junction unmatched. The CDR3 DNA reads TGTGCCAGCAGCTTAGCGGGACAGGGGATAGATGGCTACACCTTC. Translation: CASSLAGQGIDGYTF. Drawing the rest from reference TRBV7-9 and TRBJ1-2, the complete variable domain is DTGVSQNPRHKITKRGQNVTFRCDPISEHNRLYWYRQTLGQGPEFLTYFQNEAQLEKSRLLSDRFSAERPKGSFSTLEIQRTEQGDSAMYLCASSLAGQGIDGYTFGSGTRLTVV.

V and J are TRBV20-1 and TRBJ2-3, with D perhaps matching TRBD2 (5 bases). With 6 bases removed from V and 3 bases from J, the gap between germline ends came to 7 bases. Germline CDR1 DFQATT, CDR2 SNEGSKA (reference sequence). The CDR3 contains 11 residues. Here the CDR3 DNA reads TGCAGTGCACGGGGTACAGATACGCAGTATTTT. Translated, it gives CSARGTDTQYF.

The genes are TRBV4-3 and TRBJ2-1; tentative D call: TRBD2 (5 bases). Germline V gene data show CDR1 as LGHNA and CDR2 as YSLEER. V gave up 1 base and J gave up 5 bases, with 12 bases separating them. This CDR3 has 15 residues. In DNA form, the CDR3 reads TGCGCCAGCAGCCAAGGGGCCCCCGGGAACAATGAGCAGTTCTTC. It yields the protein CASSQGAPGNNEQFF.

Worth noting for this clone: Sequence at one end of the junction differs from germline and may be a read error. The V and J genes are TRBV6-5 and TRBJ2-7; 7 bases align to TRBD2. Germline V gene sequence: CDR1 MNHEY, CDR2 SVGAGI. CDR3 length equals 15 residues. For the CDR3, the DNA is TGTGCCAGCAGCTACTTAGGGGAGGGATCCTACGAGCAGTACTTC. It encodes CASSYLGEGSYEQYF.

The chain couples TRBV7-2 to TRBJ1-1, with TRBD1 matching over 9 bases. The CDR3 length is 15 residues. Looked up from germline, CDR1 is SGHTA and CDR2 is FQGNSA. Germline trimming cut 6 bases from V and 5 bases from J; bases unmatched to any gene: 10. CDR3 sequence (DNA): TGTGCCAGCAGTAACAGGGGACAGGGAGGAACTGAAGCTTTCTTT. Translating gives CASSNRGQGGTEAFF.

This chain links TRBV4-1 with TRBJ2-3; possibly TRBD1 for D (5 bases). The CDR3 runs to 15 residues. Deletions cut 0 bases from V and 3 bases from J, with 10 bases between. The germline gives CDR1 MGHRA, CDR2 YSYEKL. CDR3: CASSQDGQGTDTQYF. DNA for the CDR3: TGCGCCAGCAGCCAAGACGGGCAGGGTACAGATACGCAGTATTTT.

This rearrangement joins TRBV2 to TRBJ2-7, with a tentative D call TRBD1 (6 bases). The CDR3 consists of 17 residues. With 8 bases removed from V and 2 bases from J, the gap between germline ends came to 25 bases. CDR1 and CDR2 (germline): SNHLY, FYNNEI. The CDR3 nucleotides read TGTGCCAGCGGGGGCCCGCCGATAGGTGGGGGAACCTACGAGCAGTACTTC. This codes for CASGGPPIGGGTYEQYF.

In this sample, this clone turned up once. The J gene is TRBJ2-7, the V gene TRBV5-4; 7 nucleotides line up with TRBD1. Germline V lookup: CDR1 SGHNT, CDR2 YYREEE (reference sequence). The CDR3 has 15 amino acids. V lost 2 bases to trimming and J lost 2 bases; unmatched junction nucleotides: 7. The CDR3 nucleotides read TGTGCCAGCAGCTTAGGGACAGCGACAACCTACGAGCAGTACTTC. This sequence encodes CASSLGTATTYEQYF.

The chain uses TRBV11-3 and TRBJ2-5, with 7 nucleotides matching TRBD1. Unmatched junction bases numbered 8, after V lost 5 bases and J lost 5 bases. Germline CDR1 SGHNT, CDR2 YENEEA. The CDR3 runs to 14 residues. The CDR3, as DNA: TGTGCCAGCAGCCTGACAGGGATGGGGGAGACCCAGTACTTC. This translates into CASSLTGMGETQYF.

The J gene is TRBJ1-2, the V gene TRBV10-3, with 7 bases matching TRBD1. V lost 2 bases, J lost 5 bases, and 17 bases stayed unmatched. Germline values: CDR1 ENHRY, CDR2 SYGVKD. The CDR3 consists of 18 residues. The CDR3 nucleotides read TGTGCCATCAGTGAGCCCCCGTGGGACAGCGCGGGGCTGTATGGCTACACCTTC. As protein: CAISEPPWDSAGLYGYTF.

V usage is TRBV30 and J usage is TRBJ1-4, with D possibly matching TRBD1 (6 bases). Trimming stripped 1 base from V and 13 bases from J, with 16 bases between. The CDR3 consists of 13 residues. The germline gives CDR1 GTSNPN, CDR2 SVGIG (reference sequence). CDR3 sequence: CAWSGQGTIGLFF. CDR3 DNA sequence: TGTGCCTGGAGTGGGCAGGGGACCATTGGACTGTTTTTT.

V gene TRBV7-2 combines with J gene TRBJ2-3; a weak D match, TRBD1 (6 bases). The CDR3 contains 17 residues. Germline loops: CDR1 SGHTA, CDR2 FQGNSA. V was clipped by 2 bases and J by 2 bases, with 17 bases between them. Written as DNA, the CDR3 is TGTGCCAGCAGCTTACTGCAGGGGCGGAGACCCACAGATACGCAGTATTTT. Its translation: CASSLLQGRRPTDTQYF.

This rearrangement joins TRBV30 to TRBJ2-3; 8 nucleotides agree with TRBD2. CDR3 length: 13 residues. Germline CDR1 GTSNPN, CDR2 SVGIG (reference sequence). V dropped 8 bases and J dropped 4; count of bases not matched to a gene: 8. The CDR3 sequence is CALTGGAADTQYF. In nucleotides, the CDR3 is TGTGCCCTAACGGGGGGGGCGGCAGATACGCAGTATTTT. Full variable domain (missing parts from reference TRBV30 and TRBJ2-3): SQTIHQWPATLVQPVGSPLSLECTVEGTSNPNLYWYRQAAGRGLQLLFYSVGIGQISSEVPQNLSASRPQDRQFILSSKKLLLSDSGFYLCALTGGAADTQYFGPGTRLTVL.

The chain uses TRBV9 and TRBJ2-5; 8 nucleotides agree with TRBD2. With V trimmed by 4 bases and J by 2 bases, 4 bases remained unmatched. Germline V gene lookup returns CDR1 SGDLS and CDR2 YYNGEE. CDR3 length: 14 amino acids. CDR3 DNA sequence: TGTGCCAGCAGCCGGGGGGGGCAGCAAGAGACCCAGTACTTC. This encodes CASSRGGQQETQYF.

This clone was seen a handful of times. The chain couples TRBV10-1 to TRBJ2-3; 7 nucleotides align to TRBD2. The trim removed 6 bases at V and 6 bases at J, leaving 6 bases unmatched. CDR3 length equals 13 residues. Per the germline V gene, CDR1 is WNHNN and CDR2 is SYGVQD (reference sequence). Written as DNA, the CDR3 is TGCGCCAGCAGCGGGGGGTTGACCGATACGCAGTATTTT. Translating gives CASSGGLTDTQYF.

Here the CDR3 DNA reads TGTGCCAGCGTCAGGGGGCAGATTAATTCACCCCTCCACTTT. This sequence encodes CASVRGQINSPLHF. J is TRBJ1-6 and V is TRBV6-1; 8 bases agree with TRBD1. The trim removed 8 bases at V and 6 bases at J, leaving 6 bases unmatched. The CDR3 loop spans 14 amino acids. Germline CDR1 MNHNS, CDR2 SASEGT.

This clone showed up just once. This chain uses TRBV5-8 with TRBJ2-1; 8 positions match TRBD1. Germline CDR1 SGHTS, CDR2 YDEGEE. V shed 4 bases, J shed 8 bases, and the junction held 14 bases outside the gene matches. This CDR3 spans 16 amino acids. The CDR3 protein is CASSPPDRGLSHEQFF. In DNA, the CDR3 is TGTGCCAGCAGCCCACCAGACAGGGGACTTAGCCATGAGCAGTTCTTC.